The rows below give T cell receptor beta chains drawn from one sample of a study of response to subunit inactivated influenza vaccine. One entry per CDR3 protein results from TCRdb running MiXCR on the RT-PCR reads. The sample contains some 500,000 distinct CDR3 sequences, more than 15% of which appear only once. This material consisted of CD4+ T cells sorted from PBMCs, taken around 25 months after vaccination. The source is a man aged 50-75 years who received an inactivated influenza vaccine. CDR3s include the opening cysteine and the closing phenylalanine or tryptophan. The D gene is left open where the match is weak. The size field is filled for only some rows; it gives once, few, many or a size class.

V: TRBV12-3/TRBV12-4
D: .
size: many
J: TRBJ2-1
CDR3: CASSLVGPPNEQFF
DNA: TGTGCCAGCAGTTTAGTAGGTCCCCCCAATGAGCAGTTCTTC

V: TRBV6-2/TRBV6-3
D: .
size: few
J: TRBJ2-3
CDR3: CASSYPTWKIDTQYF
DNA: TGTGCCAGCAGTTACCCAACGTGGAAGATAGATACGCAGTATTTT

V: TRBV6-1
D: TRBD2
size: .
J: TRBJ2-1
CDR3: CASSIMELAGHNEQFF
DNA: TGTGCCAGCAGTATAATGGAACTAGCGGGGCACAATGAGCAGTTCTTC

V: TRBV4-1
D: .
size: many
J: TRBJ2-2
CDR3: CASSQEETLGTGELFF
DNA: TGCGCCAGCAGCCAAGAAGAGACGCTAGGCACCGGGGAGCTGTTTTTT

V: TRBV7-2
D: .
size: few
J: TRBJ2-3
CDR3: CASSSAGTGNTDTQYF
DNA: TGTGCCAGCAGCTCGGCTGGGACGGGGAACACAGATACGCAGTATTTT

V: TRBV15
D: .
size: many
J: TRBJ2-1
CDR3: CATSRDQASSYNEQFF
DNA: TGTGCCACCAGCAGAGATCAGGCCAGCTCCTACAATGAGCAGTTCTTC

V: TRBV14
D: TRBD2
size: .
J: TRBJ2-2
CDR3: CASSHRLGLADHTGELFF
DNA: TGTGCCAGCAGCCATCGCCTCGGACTAGCGGACCACACCGGGGAGCTGTTTTTT

V: TRBV10-3
D: .
size: few
J: TRBJ2-3
CDR3: CAANGGASTDTQYF
DNA: TGTGCCGCTAACGGGGGAGCGAGCACAGATACGCAGTATTTT

V: TRBV3-1
D: .
size: .
J: TRBJ2-1
CDR3: CASSRIDNEQFF
DNA: TGTGCCAGCAGCCGGATAGACAATGAGCAGTTCTTC

V: TRBV27
D: TRBD1
size: many
J: TRBJ2-3
CDR3: CASSFADRGTDTQYF
DNA: TGTGCCAGCAGCTTCGCCGACAGGGGCACAGATACGCAGTATTTT

V: TRBV20-1
D: TRBD2
size: .
J: TRBJ2-1
CDR3: CSAYSGIHNEQFF
DNA: TGCAGTGCTTATAGCGGGATCCACAATGAGCAGTTCTTC

V: TRBV7-2
D: TRBD2
size: .
J: TRBJ2-3
CDR3: CASSFSGRVADTQYF
DNA: TGTGCCAGCAGCTTTAGCGGGAGAGTCGCAGATACGCAGTATTTT

V: TRBV6-1
D: .
size: few
J: TRBJ2-7
CDR3: CASSPRTTIRGEQYF
DNA: TGTGCCAGCAGTCCACGGACCACAATTCGGGGCGAGCAGTACTTC

V: TRBV10-3
D: TRBD2
size: .
J: TRBJ2-2
CDR3: CAISEVRLAGAAGELFF
DNA: TGTGCCATCAGTGAGGTCCGCCTAGCGGGAGCCGCCGGGGAGCTGTTTTTT

V: TRBV2
D: TRBD1
size: few
J: TRBJ1-6
CDR3: CASSTQGPPASPLHF
DNA: TGTGCCAGCAGTACACAGGGGCCACCCGCTTCACCCCTCCACTTT

V: TRBV9
D: .
size: .
J: TRBJ1-2
CDR3: CASSVATSLYGYTF
DNA: TGTGCCAGCAGCGTAGCAACGAGCCTCTATGGCTACACCTTC

V: TRBV20-1
D: .
size: few
J: TRBJ1-2
CDR3: CSARGQNYGYTF
DNA: TGCAGTGCCCGTGGACAGAACTATGGCTACACCTTC

V: TRBV6-1
D: TRBD2
size: .
J: TRBJ2-3
CDR3: CASRRQESGSNSDTQYF
DNA: TGTGCCAGCAGGAGACAAGAGAGCGGGAGTAACTCAGATACGCAGTATTTT

V: TRBV6-2/TRBV6-3
D: .
size: .
J: TRBJ2-7
CDR3: CASSYSPNSYEQYF
DNA: TGTGCCAGCAGTTACTCGCCAAATTCCTACGAGCAGTACTTC

V: TRBV7-2
D: TRBD1
size: .
J: TRBJ2-3
CDR3: CASSFGAGGATDTQYF
DNA: TGTGCCAGCAGCTTCGGAGCAGGGGGCGCGACAGATACGCAGTATTTT

V: TRBV20-1
D: .
size: .
J: TRBJ2-3
CDR3: CSARFGVGDTQYF
DNA: TGCAGTGCTAGGTTCGGGGTGGGAGATACGCAGTATTTT

V: TRBV7-2
D: .
size: few
J: TRBJ2-7
CDR3: CASSFADSSYEQYF
DNA: TGTGCCAGCAGCTTTGCCGACAGCAGCTACGAGCAGTACTTC

V: TRBV5-1
D: .
size: .
J: TRBJ1-4
CDR3: CASSFKGLTNEKLFF
DNA: TGCGCCAGCAGCTTTAAGGGCTTAACTAATGAAAAACTGTTTTTT

V: TRBV7-9
D: TRBD2
size: .
J: TRBJ2-3
CDR3: CASSHIAGRKGTQYF
DNA: TGTGCCAGCAGCCACATAGCGGGTAGAAAGGGTACGCAGTATTTT

V: TRBV20-1
D: TRBD1
size: few
J: TRBJ2-7
CDR3: CSANSRGTAPYEQYF
DNA: TGCAGTGCTAATTCTAGGGGGACAGCGCCCTACGAGCAGTACTTC

V: TRBV5-1
D: .
size: many
J: TRBJ2-3
CDR3: CASSLAGGFADTQYF
DNA: TGCGCCAGCAGCTTGGCGGGCGGGTTCGCCGATACGCAGTATTTT

V: TRBV28
D: .
size: once
J: TRBJ2-5
CDR3: CASSLGAGVWVGTQYF
DNA: TGTGCCAGCAGTCTGGGGGCGGGAGTCTGGGTTGGGACCCAGTACTTC